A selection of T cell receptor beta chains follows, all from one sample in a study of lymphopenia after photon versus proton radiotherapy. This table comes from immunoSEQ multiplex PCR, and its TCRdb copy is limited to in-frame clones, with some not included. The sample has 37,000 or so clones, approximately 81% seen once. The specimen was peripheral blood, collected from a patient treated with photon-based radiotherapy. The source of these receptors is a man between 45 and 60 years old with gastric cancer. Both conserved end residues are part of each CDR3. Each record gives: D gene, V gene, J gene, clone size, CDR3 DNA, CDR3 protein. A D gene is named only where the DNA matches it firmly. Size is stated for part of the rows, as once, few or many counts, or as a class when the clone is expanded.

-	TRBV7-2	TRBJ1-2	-	TGTGCCAGCAGCTTACCCGGTATAGGAAACTATGGCTACACCTTC	CASSLPGIGNYGYTF
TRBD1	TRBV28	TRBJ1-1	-	TGTGCCAGCGGGACAGGGGGCGGCACTGAAGCTTTCTTT	CASGTGGGTEAFF
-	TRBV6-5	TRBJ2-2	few	TGTGCCAGCAGCGGGACAACCGAGAAGCTGTTTTTT	CASSGTTEKLFF
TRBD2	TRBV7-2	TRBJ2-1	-	TGTGCCAGCAGCTTAGATTTAGCGGGGCGGTACAATGAGCAGTTCTTC	CASSLDLAGRYNEQFF
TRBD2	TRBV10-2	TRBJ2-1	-	TGCGCCAGTTGGGCTAGCGGGAGATCCAATGAGCAGTTCTTC	CASWASGRSNEQFF
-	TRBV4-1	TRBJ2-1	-	TGCGCCAGCAGCTTAATTGACCCTTTCCTTCCAAATGAGCAGTTCTTC	CASSLIDPFLPNEQFF
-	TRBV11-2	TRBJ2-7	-	TGTGCCAGCAGCCCCGCCGGGGCCCTGTACGAGCAGTACTTC	CASSPAGALYEQYF
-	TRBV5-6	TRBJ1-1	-	TGTGCCAGCAGCGGTGGTCCGAACACTGAAGCTTTCTTT	CASSGGPNTEAFF
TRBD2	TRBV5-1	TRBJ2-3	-	TGCGCCAGCAGTCGGACTAGCGGACGCACAGATACGCAGTATTTT	CASSRTSGRTDTQYF
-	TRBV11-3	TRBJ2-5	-	TGTGCCAGCAGCCTAGGTACAGGGTTTCAAGAGACCCAGTACTTC	CASSLGTGFQETQYF